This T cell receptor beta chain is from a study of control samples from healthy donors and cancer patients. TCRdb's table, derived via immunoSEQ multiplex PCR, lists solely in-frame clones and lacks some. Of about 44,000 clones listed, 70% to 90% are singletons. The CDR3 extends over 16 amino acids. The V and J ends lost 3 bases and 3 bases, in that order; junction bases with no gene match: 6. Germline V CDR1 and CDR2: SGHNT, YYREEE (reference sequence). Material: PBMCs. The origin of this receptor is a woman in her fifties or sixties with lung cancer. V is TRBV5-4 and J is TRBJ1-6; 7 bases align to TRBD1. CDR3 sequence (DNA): TGTGCCAGCAGCTCCGGAGGGGGCCGCTATAATTCACCCCTCCACTTT. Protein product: CASSSGGGRYNSPLHF.